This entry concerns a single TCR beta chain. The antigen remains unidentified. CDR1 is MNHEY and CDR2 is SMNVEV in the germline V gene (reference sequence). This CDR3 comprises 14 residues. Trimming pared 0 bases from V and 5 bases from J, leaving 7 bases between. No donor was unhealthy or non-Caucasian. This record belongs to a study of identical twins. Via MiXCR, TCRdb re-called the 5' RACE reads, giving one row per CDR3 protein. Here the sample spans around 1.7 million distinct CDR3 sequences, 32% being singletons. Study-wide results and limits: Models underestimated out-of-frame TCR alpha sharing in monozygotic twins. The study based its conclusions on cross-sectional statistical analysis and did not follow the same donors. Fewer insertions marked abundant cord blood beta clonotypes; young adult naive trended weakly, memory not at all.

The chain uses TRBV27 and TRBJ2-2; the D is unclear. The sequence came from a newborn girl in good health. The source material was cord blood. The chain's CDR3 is CASSLSIKTGELFF. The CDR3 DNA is TGTGCCAGCAGTTTATCGATAAAAACCGGGGAGCTGTTTTTT.